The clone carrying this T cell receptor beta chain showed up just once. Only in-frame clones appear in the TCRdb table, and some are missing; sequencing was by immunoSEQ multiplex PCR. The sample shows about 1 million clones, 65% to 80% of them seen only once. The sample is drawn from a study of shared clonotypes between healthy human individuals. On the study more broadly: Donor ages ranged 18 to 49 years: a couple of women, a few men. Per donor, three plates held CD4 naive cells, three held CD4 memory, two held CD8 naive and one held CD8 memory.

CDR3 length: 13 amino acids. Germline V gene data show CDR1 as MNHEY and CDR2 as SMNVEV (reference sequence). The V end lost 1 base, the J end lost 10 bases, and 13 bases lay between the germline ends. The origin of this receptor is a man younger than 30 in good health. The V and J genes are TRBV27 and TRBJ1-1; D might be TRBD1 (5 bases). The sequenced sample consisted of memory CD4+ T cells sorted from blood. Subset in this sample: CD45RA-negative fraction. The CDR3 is CASSLYGHTGAFF. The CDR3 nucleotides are TGTGCCAGCAGTTTATACGGCCATACAGGAGCTTTCTTT.